Each of the 25 T cell receptor beta chains below was sequenced from the same sample in a study of patients and donors after allogeneic stem cell transplantation. TCRdb ran MiXCR on the RT-PCR reads and lists one entry per CDR3 protein. The sample holds roughly 880,000 distinct CDR3 sequences, about 20% seen once. Sequenced: blood, either unsorted or a sorted T cell fraction (not recorded which). All receptors come from a human donor who was either an allogeneic HSCT recipient or a stem cell or donor lymphocyte infusion donor (not recorded which). It is not recorded whose cells these are; they may come from a transplant donor.

This clonotype appeared a few times. V is TRBV20-1 and J is TRBJ1-2, with D perhaps TRBD1 (6 bases). V lost 7 bases and J 2 bases, leaving 23 bases between the germline ends. CDR1 DFQATT and CDR2 SNEGSKA come from the germline V gene (reference sequence). The CDR3 consists of 16 residues. The CDR3 region has the DNA TGCAGTGTTAGGTCCCGTGGACAGTGGCAAAACTATGGCTACACCTTC. Residues: CSVRSRGQWQNYGYTF.

This clonotype has only a few counts. The chain links TRBV5-1 to TRBJ1-1; D gene uncertain. CDR1 and CDR2 (germline): SGHRS, YFSETQ. V shed 6 bases and J shed 1 base, with 13 bases lying between them. The CDR3 has 14 residues. Here the CDR3 DNA reads TGCGCCAGCACGATTACCCCGGGGAACACTGAAGCTTTCTTT. Translating it yields CASTITPGNTEAFF. Complete variable domain (other parts from reference TRBV5-1 and TRBJ1-1): KAGVTQTPRYLIKTRGQQVTLSCSPISGHRSVSWYQQTPGQGLQFLFEYFSETQRNKGNFPGRFSGRQFSNSRSEMNVSTLELGDSALYLCASTITPGNTEAFFGQGTRLTVV.

The table lists this clonotype with a few counts. The chain uses TRBV12-3 or TRBV12-4 and TRBJ2-7; 7 nucleotides match TRBD2. The CDR3 sequence is 14 residues long. V gave up 7 bases and J gave up 3 bases; unmatched junction bases: 9. CDR3 bases: TGTGCCAGCACCTTCGAGGCTAGCGGCTACGAGCAGTACTTC. This translates into CASTFEASGYEQYF.

The chain is built from TRBV6-2 or TRBV6-3 and TRBJ2-3, with D perhaps matching TRBD1 (5 bases). The CDR3 has 16 residues. V was cut by 5 bases and J by 1 base, with 16 bases left in between. The germline V gene encodes CDR1 MNHEY and CDR2 SVGEGT. CDR3 region: CASSASLPRGTDTQYF. In DNA form, the CDR3 reads TGTGCCAGCAGTGCGAGCCTCCCCAGGGGCACAGATACGCAGTATTTT.

The CDR3 DNA is TGTGCCAGCAGCCCAAGCAGGGGGCGCGCTGGGGAGCTGTTTTTT. Translation gives CASSPSRGRAGELFF. The gene calls are TRBV7-3 and TRBJ2-2; TRBD1 matches 8 bases. The CDR3 consists of 15 residues. Losses at the gene ends were 5 bases for V and 8 bases for J; bases not matched to a gene: 10. Per germline, CDR1 SGHTA and CDR2 FQGTGA.

This clonotype has ten or more counts. V is TRBV10-3 and J is TRBJ1-5; TRBD1 might be the D (5 bases). The CDR3 runs to 13 residues. Germline CDR1 ENHRY, CDR2 SYGVKD. Deletions cut 3 bases from V and 7 bases from J, with 10 bases between. The DNA of the CDR3 is TGTGCCATCAGTGAAGGGGCGGGACAGCCCCAGCATTTT. Amino acids: CAISEGAGQPQHF.

This clonotype was counted only a few times. The genes are TRBV7-6 and TRBJ2-2; no clear D. The V gene lost 3 bases and the J gene lost 5 bases, with 10 bases spanning the gap. The V gene's germline CDR1 is SGHVS and CDR2 FNYEAQ. The CDR3 has 14 amino acids. The DNA of the CDR3 is TGTGCCAGCAGCTTCGGGCCGATAACCGGGGAGCTGTTTTTT. As protein: CASSFGPITGELFF.

This clonotype came up a few times. V gene TRBV5-1 combines with J gene TRBJ1-1; TRBD1 matches at 10 bases. V was clipped by 3 bases and J by 0 bases; unmatched bases: 5. This CDR3 region has 16 residues. The germline gives CDR1 SGHRS, CDR2 YFSETQ. As DNA, the CDR3 is TGCGCCAGCAGCTACGGACAGGGGGACTTGAACACTGAAGCTTTCTTT. It codes for CASSYGQGDLNTEAFF.

This chain connects TRBV5-1 to TRBJ2-2; D remains ambiguous. V shed 5 bases and J shed 2 bases, with 16 bases lying between them. The CDR3 has 16 amino acids. CDR1 SGHRS and CDR2 YFSETQ come from the germline V gene. CDR3 region: CASSYTLLENTGELFF. The CDR3 nucleotides read TGCGCCAGCAGTTATACCCTCCTAGAAAACACCGGGGAGCTGTTTTTT.

The chain combines TRBV24-1 with TRBJ1-1; D is ambiguous. This CDR3 contains 13 residues. V was shortened by 2 bases and J by 3 bases, with 6 bases between the two germline ends. CDR1 is KGHDR, CDR2 SFDVKD, per germline. This CDR3 reads CATSDSPYTEAFF. CDR3 in DNA: TGTGCCACCAGTGATTCCCCATACACTGAAGCTTTCTTT.

The table lists this clonotype with a few counts. The chain has TRBV12-3 or TRBV12-4 and TRBJ2-7; D is perhaps TRBD2 (5 bases). There are 14 residues in the CDR3. The V gene lost 3 bases and the J gene lost 2 bases, with 11 bases spanning the gap. The CDR3 DNA reads as TGTGCCAGCAGTTTGCGGGTAAACCCCTACGAGCAGTACTTC. Its translation is CASSLRVNPYEQYF.

This clonotype was seen a few times. The V call is TRBV12-3 or TRBV12-4, the J call TRBJ1-4; tentatively, D is TRBD1 (5 bases). The CDR3 is made up of 15 amino acids. V dropped 6 bases and J dropped 11 bases, with 22 bases sitting between them. The CDR3 nucleotides are TGTGCCAGCAGATCCGGTGGGAGGGACTTCGCGAAACTGTTTTTT. As protein: CASRSGGRDFAKLFF.

The chain combines TRBV27 with TRBJ2-7, with D perhaps TRBD1 or TRBD2 (5 bases each). The ends were cut back, 0 bases at V and 2 bases at J, with 11 bases in the middle. Germline lookup yields CDR1 MNHEY and CDR2 SMNVEV (reference sequence). The CDR3 covers 15 residues. The CDR3 coding sequence is TGTGCCAGCAGTTTATCGGACGGGACGGCCTACGAGCAGTACTTC. This codes for CASSLSDGTAYEQYF.

The chain links TRBV10-3 to TRBJ2-5; possibly TRBD1 or TRBD2 for D (5 bases each). CDR3 size: 12 residues. V lost 5 bases and J lost 5, with 9 bases in between. Germline CDR1 and CDR2: ENHRY and SYGVKD. CDR3 protein: CAISTEGETQYF. CDR3 sequence (DNA): TGTGCCATCAGTACCGAGGGGGAGACCCAGTACTTC.

The V and J genes are TRBV20-1 and TRBJ2-7; D ambiguous. The CDR3 sequence is 14 residues long. Trimming took 8 bases from V and 0 from J, leaving 17 bases between them. Germline V CDR1 and CDR2: DFQATT, SNEGSKA (reference sequence). The CDR3 sequence: CSPKLATSSYEQYF. CDR3 in DNA: TGCAGTCCCAAACTCGCTACCAGCTCCTACGAGCAGTACTTC.

There are a few counts of this clonotype. V is TRBV24-1 and J is TRBJ1-4; 7 bases are shared with TRBD1. In germline, CDR1 is KGHDR, CDR2 SFDVKD. V lost 4 bases, J lost 8 bases, and 9 bases stayed unmatched. The CDR3 is made up of 15 amino acids. The CDR3, as DNA: TGTGCCACCAGTGAAGCCCAGACAGGGCTCGAAAAACTGTTTTTT. Residues: CATSEAQTGLEKLFF.

The chain couples TRBV6-1 to TRBJ2-7; 10 positions agree with TRBD1. Germline values: CDR1 MNHNS, CDR2 SASEGT. This CDR3 contains 15 residues. Trimming cost V 3 bases and J 2 bases; bases outside gene matches: 4. The CDR3 region is CASSEGQGTPYEQYF. CDR3 coding DNA: TGTGCCAGCAGTGAGGGACAGGGGACCCCCTACGAGCAGTACTTC.

This clonotype was seen only a few times. The chain employs TRBV24-1 and TRBJ2-1; 7 positions match TRBD1. The CDR3 is 15 residues long. CDR1 and CDR2 (germline): KGHDR, SFDVKD. Trimming took 7 bases from V and 3 from J; bases not matched to a gene: 8. CDR3 sequence (DNA): TGTGCCACCAGCGATATCCGGGACAGCTACAATGAGCAGTTCTTC. Translation gives CATSDIRDSYNEQFF.

The chain is built from TRBV11-2 and TRBJ1-2, with D maybe TRBD1 (5 bases). V was trimmed by 5 bases and J by 6 bases, leaving 19 bases between them. CDR3 length: 15 residues. CDR1 SGHAT and CDR2 FQNNGV come from the germline V gene. This CDR3 reads CASSLGLKDAHGYTF. The CDR3 DNA is TGTGCCAGCAGCCTGGGACTGAAAGACGCACATGGCTACACCTTC.

The table lists this clonotype with a few counts. The rearrangement links TRBV5-1 to TRBJ2-4, with 9 bases lining up with TRBD1. The CDR3 is 15 residues long. CDR1 and CDR2 (germline): SGHRS, YFSETQ. V trimming: 4 bases; J trimming: 6 bases; junction bases outside the gene matches: 8. DNA for the CDR3: TGCGCCAGCAGCCAGAAAGGGGACAGGGCAAACATTCAGTACTTC. It encodes CASSQKGDRANIQYF.

J is TRBJ2-4 and V is TRBV2; D gene ambiguous. V was pared by 2 bases and J by 3 bases, with 11 bases between. The germline gives CDR1 SNHLY, CDR2 FYNNEI. The CDR3 runs 15 residues. CDR3 amino acids: CASSEQSRIKNIQYF. CDR3 sequence (DNA): TGTGCCAGCAGTGAACAAAGCAGGATCAAAAACATTCAGTACTTC.

This clonotype was seen a few times. The CDR3 sequence is CASRNMGNGGEQYF. For the CDR3, the DNA is TGTGCCAGCAGGAACATGGGAAATGGGGGGGAGCAGTACTTC. V is TRBV7-9 and J is TRBJ2-7; tentatively, D is TRBD2 (6 bases). Trimming left V 6 bases short and J 7 bases short, with 19 bases between. The CDR3 runs to 14 residues. The V gene's germline CDR1 is SEHNR and CDR2 FQNEAQ (reference sequence).

This clonotype appeared a few times. The rearrangement links TRBV4-1 to TRBJ1-4; D gene unclear. This CDR3 is 17 amino acids long. Trimming cost V 4 bases and J 2 bases, with 17 bases left between them. Germline CDR1 MGHRA, CDR2 YSYEKL. CDR3 sequence (DNA): TGCGCCAGCAGCCCGGCGGGCCTCCGGAGGACTAATGAAAAACTGTTTTTT. Protein product: CASSPAGLRRTNEKLFF.

Notes on this clonotype: Germline and junction disagree at one end, which may indicate a read error. The chain carries TRBV12-3 or TRBV12-4 and TRBJ1-2, with D uncertain. The CDR3 loop spans 15 amino acids. DNA for the CDR3: TGTGCCAGCAGTTTTCTCCCCCCGGGGAGGCTTTCCTCACACTTC. Translated, it gives CASSFLPPGRLSSHF.

The rearrangement joins TRBV29-1 to TRBJ2-1; 10 bases match TRBD2. V shed 7 bases, J shed 2 bases, and the junction held 8 bases outside the gene matches. Germline CDR1 SQVTM, CDR2 ANQGSEA. CDR3 length: 15 amino acids. The DNA for the CDR3 is TGCAGCGCTGTAATAGCGGGAGGCGCCTACAATGAGCAGTTCTTC. Protein sequence: CSAVIAGGAYNEQFF.